The 18 T cell receptor beta chains listed next were all sequenced from one sample in a study of blood T cell repertoires in COVID-19. The protocol was immunoSEQ multiplex PCR, while the TCRdb copy is restricted to in-frame clones and leaves out a portion. Altogether nearly 110,000 clones are present, around 89% being singletons, with the ten largest covering 4% to 6%. The specimen sequenced was peripheral blood. The source is a man in his forties with active or convalescent COVID-19.

This chain links TRBV28 with TRBJ2-3, with 8 bases fitting TRBD1. This CDR3 is built from 17 residues. With 1 base clipped from V and 3 bases from J, the junction kept 9 bases outside the gene matches. CDR1 is MDHEN and CDR2 is SYDVKM in the germline V gene. CDR3 DNA: TGTGCCAGCAGTTTATTTCAGGGGGCCACTGGTACAGATACGCAGTATTTT. This codes for CASSLFQGATGTDTQYF.

The chain recombines TRBV19 with TRBJ2-1; the match to TRBD2 covers 9 bases. V was pared by 2 bases and J by 7 bases, with 12 bases of the junction left unmatched. There are 17 residues in the CDR3. Germline assignment: CDR1 LNHDA and CDR2 SQIVND (reference sequence). This CDR3 reads CASSITSVAGGRNEQFF. CDR3 nucleotides: TGTGCCAGTAGTATAACGTCTGTGGCGGGGGGGAGGAATGAGCAGTTCTTC.

CDR3 nucleotide sequence: TGTGCCAGCAGTTTATGGGGAGCGGGAGGGGATTACGAGCAGTACTTC. It codes for CASSLWGAGGDYEQYF. This sequence joins TRBV28 and TRBJ2-7; TRBD2 matches at 10 bases. The junction had 6 bases not matched to a gene; V was cut back by 0 bases and J by 4 bases. Germline V gives CDR1 MDHEN, CDR2 SYDVKM. This CDR3 has 16 residues.

The CDR3 region is CASSWGAGGSYEQYF. In DNA form, the CDR3 reads TGTGCCAGCAGCTGGGGAGCGGGGGGCTCCTACGAGCAGTACTTC. The chain joins TRBV6-5 to TRBJ2-7, with 9 bases fitting TRBD2. V lost 6 bases, J lost 0 bases, and 6 bases stayed unmatched. Looked up from germline, CDR1 is MNHEY and CDR2 is SVGAGI. The CDR3 extends over 15 amino acids.

The chain uses TRBV6-6 and TRBJ1-1, with 8 bases fitting TRBD1. J was trimmed by 0 bases and V by 10 bases; bases with no gene match: 4. The CDR3 runs to 13 residues. Germline V gives CDR1 MNHNY, CDR2 SVGAGI (reference sequence). The CDR3 DNA reads TGTGCCACTACAGGGGGGGTGAACACTGAAGCTTTCTTT. It specifies CATTGGVNTEAFF.

The chain employs TRBV18 and TRBJ1-5; D is undetermined. Per germline, CDR1 KGHSH and CDR2 LQKENI. V lost 3 bases, J lost 2 bases, and 17 bases lay in between. CDR3 size: 17 residues. This CDR3 reads CASSPYWASEGNQPQHF. DNA of the CDR3: TGTGCCAGCTCACCTTATTGGGCCTCGGAGGGCAATCAGCCCCAGCATTTT.

The chain has TRBV18 and TRBJ1-3; 7 bases map to TRBD1. The CDR3 totals 15 residues. V lost 6 bases, J lost 4 bases, and 9 bases stayed unmatched. Looked up from germline, CDR1 is KGHSH and CDR2 is LQKENI. The CDR3 sequence is CASSHSGTEGNTIYF. The CDR3 DNA reads as TGTGCCAGCTCCCACTCCGGGACAGAAGGAAACACCATATATTTT.

This rearrangement joins TRBV18 to TRBJ2-3; 9 bases line up with TRBD1. V shed 1 base, J shed 0 bases, and the junction held 5 bases outside the gene matches. The CDR3 spans 17 residues. Per germline, CDR1 KGHSH and CDR2 LQKENI. The CDR3, as DNA: TGTGCCAGCTCACCACTGGGGACAGGGACTAGCACAGATACGCAGTATTTT. Protein sequence: CASSPLGTGTSTDTQYF.

Regarding this clone: The junction does not match germline at one end; this may be a read error. The gene calls are TRBV10-3 and TRBJ1-1; D perhaps matches TRBD1 (5 bases). The CDR3 covers 14 residues. Germline assignment: CDR1 ENHRY and CDR2 SYGVKD. The CDR3 region is CAISRDSMNTDAFF. In DNA, the CDR3 is TGTGCCATCAGTCGAGACAGTATGAACACTGACGCTTTCTTT.

The chain carries TRBV11-2 and TRBJ2-7; TRBD1 matches 7 bases. V lost 5 bases, J lost 3 bases, and 10 bases stayed unmatched. Germline-derived CDR1 and CDR2 are SGHAT and FQNNGV. The CDR3 runs 15 residues. The CDR3 nucleotides read TGTGCCAGCAGCCCACGGGACAGCTACCTCTACGAGCAGTACTTC. Its translation: CASSPRDSYLYEQYF.

The chain carries TRBV15 and TRBJ2-7, with D tentatively TRBD2 (6 bases). The length of the CDR3 is 17 residues. V gave up 1 base and J gave up 5 bases, with 21 bases separating them. From germline, CDR1 is LNHNV and CDR2 YYDKDF (reference sequence). The CDR3 protein is CATSRARLVGSGDEQYF. In nucleotides, the CDR3 is TGTGCCACCAGCAGAGCCAGACTAGTCGGATCAGGAGACGAGCAGTACTTC.

The rearrangement uses TRBV7-9 and TRBJ2-1, with D uncertain. Germline V gene data show CDR1 as SEHNR and CDR2 as FQNEAQ (reference sequence). CDR3 length: 14 residues. Trimming took 7 bases from V and 5 from J, leaving 15 bases between them. The CDR3 DNA reads TGTGCCAGCACCAGTGACACGAATAACAATGAGCAGTTCTTC. Translation: CASTSDTNNNEQFF.

This chain connects TRBV28 to TRBJ2-7; TRBD1 matches 8 bases. The V segment lost 6 bases and the J segment 3 bases; nucleotides outside the gene matches: 4. CDR1 MDHEN and CDR2 SYDVKM come from the germline V gene. The CDR3 length is 13 residues. CDR3 nucleotides: TGTGCCAGCAGGCCGACAGGGGTCTACGAGCAGTACTTC. Its protein product is CASRPTGVYEQYF.

The chain joins TRBV12-2 to TRBJ2-1; the DNA was not used to check the table's D call, TRBD2. TRBV12-2 is annotated as a pseudogene. The CDR3 spans 15 residues. The CDR3 nucleotides are TGTGCAAGCTTCTGGCGGCCTAGCGGGAGCGATGAGCAGTTCTTC. Residues: CASFWRPSGSDEQFF.

This rearrangement joins TRBV4-3 to TRBJ1-5; D not certain. V was trimmed by 1 base and J by 6 bases, leaving 7 bases between them. The CDR3 extends over 13 amino acids. Looked up from germline, CDR1 is LGHNA and CDR2 is YSLEER. In nucleotides, the CDR3 is TGCGCCAGCAGCCAAGGGGGAGGTCAGCCCCAGCATTTT. It encodes CASSQGGGQPQHF.

In its sample, this clone was seen once. The chain links TRBV10-1 to TRBJ2-5; TRBD2 aligns across 11 bases. This CDR3 has 14 residues. Germline values: CDR1 WNHNN, CDR2 SYGVQD (reference sequence). With 4 bases clipped from V and 2 bases from J, the junction kept 0 bases outside the gene matches. Written as DNA, the CDR3 is TGCGCCAGCAGTGGGACTAGCGGGCAAGAGACCCAGTACTTC. This sequence encodes CASSGTSGQETQYF.

V is TRBV5-4 and J is TRBJ2-7; TRBD1 matches at 10 bases. Germline trimming cut 0 bases from V and 6 bases from J; bases unmatched to any gene: 6. Germline-derived CDR1 and CDR2 are SGHNT and YYREEE (reference sequence). The CDR3 has 15 amino acids. The CDR3 loop reads CASSLDDRGLGEQYF. The CDR3 DNA sequence: TGTGCCAGCAGCTTGGACGACAGGGGGCTCGGCGAGCAGTACTTC.

This chain joins TRBV14 and TRBJ2-7; 8 positions match TRBD1. The CDR3 is 15 residues long. CDR1 and CDR2 (germline): SGHDN, FVKESK. With V trimmed by 4 bases and J by 6 bases, 11 bases remained unmatched. CDR3 amino acids: CASSPHLDRALEQYF. CDR3 nucleotide sequence: TGTGCCAGCAGCCCACACTTGGACAGGGCGCTCGAGCAGTACTTC.